Below, one T cell receptor beta chain is given with its context. This clone's antigen is unknown. Base qualities are not recorded, but no much larger clone differs from it by a single base. The CDR3 runs 14 residues from the cysteine to the phenylalanine. Only the CDR3 part of the read is kept: 42 bases, read in frame from the first base. According to the germline V gene (reference sequence), CDR1 reads SGHNT and CDR2 reads YYREEE. Trimming takes 0 bases from V and 6 bases from J, and the germline ends sit 12 bases apart. These data belong to a study of beta chain features in type 1 diabetes (dated 2018 in TCRdb). In terms of the full investigation: Patients and healthy donors did not differ in mean age, gender distribution, total cell number or subset yield. A total of around 110,000,000 sorted cells were examined across all samples, and a strong correlation was observed between cell number per subset and RNA yield. Regulatory and stem cell-like memory subsets were obtained from only 8 patients and roughly 8 healthy donors, while naive and central memory subsets were obtained from all 28 donors. In the study, TCRB repertoires of sorted circulating CD4+ T cell subsets from recently diagnosed type 1 diabetes patients were compared with those of matched healthy donors. General findings and caveats noted by the study authors: Shorter templates might be favored by PCR, yet because patient and control samples were amplified and corrected together, any such skew would affect both groups equally. Because cDNA was sequenced instead of genomic DNA, activated cells with high expression could be over-represented, although the groups did not differ in activation or CD3 levels. Because the HLA sub-analyses included only small numbers of individuals, any influence of HLA type on TCRB rearrangement was left unresolved. Patients with type 1 diabetes made fewer insertions and deleted more nucleotides at VDJ recombination sites, implying thymic rearrangement abnormalities. Type 1 diabetes patients showed a moderate but significant shortening of TCRB CDR3 length in all four CD4+ subsets. The naive, central memory and regulatory TCRB repertoires appeared to resemble one another more closely among patients than among healthy donors.

The entire isolated RNA was reverse transcribed using the High Capacity cDNA Reverse Transcription Kit, and thus expressed TCRB transcripts were sequenced. Naive, central memory and regulatory T cell samples underwent deep immunoSEQ sequencing, averaging around 4 million total reads per sample. Sorted cells were lysed in RLT buffer and RNA was extracted with DNase-treated RNeasy Micro or Mini kits, depending on cell number. To prevent cross-contamination, each cell subset was processed individually, whereas patient and healthy donor samples were processed jointly. Using the immunoSEQ multiplex PCR, TCRB sequences were amplified from cDNA into 87-bp fragments spanning the CDR3 region. The amplicons were sequenced using the Illumina HiSeq platform. The original methods were these. PCR bias was corrected computationally using synthetic template baselines, and reads within Hamming distance 2 were collapsed, with unmergeable singletons discarded. Reads were aligned against IMGT so that V, D and J genes, CDR3 length and insertions or deletions at six rearrangement sites could be assigned. Within each subset, clonotype counts were normalized to the number of sorted cells before true diversity and Gini coefficients were calculated with the tcR R package. The overlap coefficient, calculated on TCRB nucleotide sequences, was used to measure repertoire sharing. TCRdb obtained this table from immuneACCESS and retained in-frame rearrangements with V and J assigned. These tables miss some clones; where compared with another copy, unresolved V genes account for less than half of the shortfall, and the remainder is unexplained. V and J calls and clone size are given by that table; D and trimming were obtained from the DNA. Within this sample are 150,000 to 200,000 clones, with approximately 10% of them counted one time only. The ten largest clonotypes hold around 0.64% of the sample.

A single peripheral blood draw of 95 to 150 mL on average was collected from each donor into heparinised tubes. A BD FACSAria II was used to sort naive, central memory, regulatory and stem cell-like memory CD4+ T cells with a panel that included CD45RO, CCR7, CD25, CD127, CD95 and CD27. All sorted populations exceeded 95% purity. PBMCs were separated immediately by Lymphoprep density gradient centrifugation and were stained directly, without being cultured. So that batch effects would be minimized, each experiment stained and sorted samples in pairs, pairing one healthy donor with one patient. Input material: central memory CD4+ T cells from blood. This TCR was sampled from a woman aged 25-40 years with type 1 diabetes. The chain joins TRBV5-4 to TRBJ1-1; the D segment cannot be called with confidence. CDR3 region: CASSLGGGRAEAFF. In nucleotides, the sequence is TGTGCCAGCAGCTTGGGTGGCGGGCGCGCTGAAGCTTTCTTT.